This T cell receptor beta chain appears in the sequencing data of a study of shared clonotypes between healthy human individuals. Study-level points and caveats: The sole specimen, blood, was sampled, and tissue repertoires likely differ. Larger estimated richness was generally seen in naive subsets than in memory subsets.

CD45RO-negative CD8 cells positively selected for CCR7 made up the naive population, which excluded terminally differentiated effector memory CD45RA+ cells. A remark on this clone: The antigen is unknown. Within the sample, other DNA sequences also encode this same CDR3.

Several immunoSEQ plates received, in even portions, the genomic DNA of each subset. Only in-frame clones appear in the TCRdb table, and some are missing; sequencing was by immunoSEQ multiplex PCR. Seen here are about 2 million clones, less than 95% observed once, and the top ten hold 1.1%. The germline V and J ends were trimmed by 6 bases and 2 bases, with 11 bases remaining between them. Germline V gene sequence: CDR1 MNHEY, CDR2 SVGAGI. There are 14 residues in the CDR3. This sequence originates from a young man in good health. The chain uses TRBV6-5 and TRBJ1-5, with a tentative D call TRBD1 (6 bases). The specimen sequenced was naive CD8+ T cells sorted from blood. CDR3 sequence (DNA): TGTGCCAGCAGATACAGGGAGGGCAATCAGCCCCAGCATTTT. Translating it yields CASRYREGNQPQHF.